Presented here are 14 T cell receptor beta chains from one specimen sequenced in a study of human T cells and chemical hapten exposure. TCRdb re-called the RACE reads with MiXCR, one entry per CDR3 protein. The repertoire holds tens of thousands of distinct CDR3 sequences, with approximately 7.6% as singletons. Regarding time point: pre-sensitization, week 0. The treatment: therapeutic diphenylcyclopropenone sensitization with weekly scalp DPC. This material consisted of whole blood, taken in connection with sensitization to the hapten diphenylcyclopropenone (DPC). The receptors stem from a woman aged 45-59 years with alopecia areata. Some clones in this sample may be carry-over from other donors' samples.

There are many counts of this clonotype. The rearrangement links TRBV5-1 to TRBJ2-3; D call uncertain. The V end was cut by 6 bases, the J end by 2 bases, with 10 bases between. CDR1 is SGHRS, CDR2 YFSETQ, per germline. CDR3 length: 13 amino acids. CDR3 amino acids: CASTLDDTDTQYF. The CDR3 DNA reads TGCGCCAGCACCCTGGACGACACAGATACGCAGTATTTT.

The chain is built from TRBV6-2 or TRBV6-3 and TRBJ2-1, with 10 nucleotides matching TRBD2. The germline V gene encodes CDR1 MNHEY and CDR2 SVGEGT. The ends lost 6 bases at V and 6 bases at J; junction bases unmatched: 2. The CDR3 has 13 amino acids. CDR3 coding DNA: TGTGCCAGCAGAACTAGCGGGACCAATGAGCAGTTCTTC. This sequence encodes CASRTSGTNEQFF.

This clonotype was picked up many times. This chain joins TRBV28 and TRBJ2-5; TRBD1 is a possible D gene (6 bases). V was clipped by 6 bases and J by 13 bases, with 21 bases between them. Germline CDR1 and CDR2: MDHEN and SYDVKM. The CDR3 runs 13 residues. The CDR3 region has the DNA TGTGCCAGCAGCTCAGGGGCCGGTGGACGGGGGTACTTC. Residues: CASSSGAGGRGYF.

Many counts were recorded for this clonotype. V and J are TRBV6-2 or TRBV6-3 and TRBJ2-1; 16 bases are a match to TRBD2. The CDR3 spans 15 residues. V gave up 5 bases and J gave up 9 bases; unmatched junction bases: 4. In germline, CDR1 is MNHEY, CDR2 SVGEGT. The CDR3 loop is CASSAGTSGRVEQFF. DNA of the CDR3: TGTGCCAGCAGTGCCGGGACTAGCGGGAGGGTTGAGCAGTTCTTC.

This clonotype was counted many times. V gene TRBV14 combines with J gene TRBJ1-4; 8 bases match TRBD1. Germline V gene sequence: CDR1 SGHDN, CDR2 FVKESK. V trimming: 2 bases; J trimming: 7 bases; junction bases outside the gene matches: 6. The CDR3 consists of 15 residues. CDR3 bases: TGTGCCAGCAGCCAACAGGGGGCTGTTGCTGAAAAACTGTTTTTT. It encodes CASSQQGAVAEKLFF.

This clonotype was observed at least ten times. This chain links TRBV12-2 with TRBJ1-4. TRBV12-2 is flagged as a pseudogene. CDR3 size: 17 residues. DNA for the CDR3: TGTGCAAGTCCCCCCGGTAGGGCAGCCGCAACTAATGAAAAACTGTTTTTT. It yields the protein CASPPGRAAATNEKLFF.

This clonotype was recorded at least ten times. The chain links TRBV5-1 to TRBJ2-3; D is uncertain. The V and J ends lost 1 base and 0 bases respectively, with 6 bases between them. Germline loops: CDR1 SGHRS, CDR2 YFSETQ. The CDR3 extends over 14 amino acids. CDR3 sequence (DNA): TGCGCCAGCAGCTTGAATCCTAGCACAGATACGCAGTATTTT. Protein: CASSLNPSTDTQYF.

This clonotype was counted at least ten times. This rearrangement joins TRBV20-1 to TRBJ2-1, with TRBD1 as a possible D gene (7 bases). V was clipped by 5 bases and J by 9 bases, with 17 bases between them. This CDR3 comprises 13 residues. Germline V gene data show CDR1 as DFQATT and CDR2 as SNEGSKA (reference sequence). The CDR3 region is CSADPGGGGEQFF. The DNA for the CDR3 is TGCAGTGCTGACCCAGGAGGGGGCGGTGAGCAGTTCTTC.

Details on this clonotype: A much larger clone lies one base from this, so it may be a read error. The chain has TRBV5-1 and TRBJ2-7; tentatively, D is TRBD1 or TRBD2 (5 bases each). This CDR3 contains 15 residues. V lost 3 bases and J 0 bases, leaving 13 bases between the germline ends. Germline CDR1 and CDR2: SGHRS and YFSETQ. CDR3 region: CASSSGPGGSYEQYF. The CDR3 DNA sequence: TGCGCCAGCAGCTCGGGGCCCGGAGGCTCCTACGAGCAGTACTTC.

This chain uses TRBV20-1 with TRBJ2-1; D is unresolved. The CDR3 totals 14 residues. The ends were cut back, 3 bases at V and 1 base at J, with 10 bases in the middle. Germline-derived CDR1 and CDR2 are DFQATT and SNEGSKA (reference sequence). This CDR3 reads CSARLDTSYNEQFF. The CDR3 DNA reads as TGCAGTGCTAGGTTAGACACTTCCTACAATGAGCAGTTCTTC.

This clonotype was observed a few times. This chain joins TRBV7-9 and TRBJ2-3, with 9 positions matching TRBD2. The ends lost 6 bases at V and 3 bases at J; junction bases unmatched: 10. Germline CDR1 and CDR2: SEHNR and FQNEAQ (reference sequence). The CDR3 contains 16 residues. The CDR3 protein is CASRNVAGGRTDTQYF. The CDR3 DNA is TGTGCCAGCAGAAACGTGGCGGGAGGGCGGACAGATACGCAGTATTTT.

At least ten counts were recorded for this clonotype. V is TRBV28 and J is TRBJ2-7; possible D gene TRBD1, 5 bases. Trimming removed 6 bases from V and 3 bases from J, with 12 bases in between. The germline V gene encodes CDR1 MDHEN and CDR2 SYDVKM. The CDR3 is made up of 13 amino acids. The CDR3 reads CASSSTGIYEQYF. The DNA of the CDR3 is TGTGCCAGCAGCTCTACAGGAATCTACGAGCAGTACTTC.

The chain links TRBV10-3 to TRBJ2-7, with TRBD2 identical over 13 bases. The CDR3 covers 14 residues. Germline V lookup: CDR1 ENHRY, CDR2 SYGVKD. V was clipped by 6 bases and J by 6 bases; unmatched bases: 5. CDR3 sequence: CAISGLAGVSEQYF. The CDR3 DNA reads as TGTGCCATCAGCGGACTAGCGGGAGTCTCCGAGCAGTACTTC.

This clonotype has at least ten counts. The gene calls are TRBV14 and TRBJ2-1; D is unresolved. Germline loops: CDR1 SGHDN, CDR2 FVKESK. The CDR3 sequence is 15 residues long. Trimming took 4 bases from V and 0 from J, leaving 10 bases between them. The CDR3 region has the DNA TGTGCCAGCAGCCCTTTTGGAGCCTCCTACAATGAGCAGTTCTTC. Its protein product is CASSPFGASYNEQFF.